Below, 23 T cell receptor beta chains from the same sample are listed, as sequenced in a study of blood T cell repertoires in COVID-19. The repertoire was sequenced with immunoSEQ multiplex PCR; TCRdb's copy has only in-frame clones and lacks some. The data hold some 67,000 clones, with 79% observed a single time. What was sequenced was peripheral blood. Source of these receptors: a woman between 55 and 75 years old with acute or convalescent COVID-19.

This chain links TRBV10-3 with TRBJ2-5; 9 bases match TRBD1. This CDR3 has 15 amino acids. In germline, CDR1 is ENHRY, CDR2 SYGVKD. V gave up 6 bases and J gave up 4 bases; unmatched junction bases: 9. Here the CDR3 reads CAIRTGADRGETQYF. The CDR3 coding sequence is TGTGCCATCAGAACGGGTGCGGACAGGGGAGAGACCCAGTACTTC.

The chain is built from TRBV5-8 and TRBJ2-7; unclear D gene. Trimming pared 2 bases from V and 0 bases from J, leaving 9 bases between. The length of the CDR3 is 14 residues. Germline V gene data show CDR1 as SGHTS and CDR2 as YDEGEE. CDR3 in amino acids: CASSFGRSSYEQYF. In DNA form, the CDR3 reads TGTGCCAGCAGCTTTGGCCGATCCTCCTACGAGCAGTACTTC.

This clone was observed a few times. The rearrangement uses TRBV9 and TRBJ2-2; D is possibly TRBD2 (5 bases). Trimming cost V 0 bases and J 6 bases, with 6 bases left between them. Germline loops: CDR1 SGDLS, CDR2 YYNGEE. This CDR3 region has 13 residues. CDR3: CASSVGGPGELFF. Written as DNA, the CDR3 is TGTGCCAGCAGCGTAGGAGGGCCCGGGGAGCTGTTTTTT.

This rearrangement joins TRBV7-2 to TRBJ2-1; the D is unclear. V dropped 3 bases and J dropped 10 bases, with 13 bases sitting between them. The CDR3 loop spans 13 amino acids. Germline V gene data show CDR1 as SGHTA and CDR2 as FQGNSA. The CDR3 nucleotides are TGTGCCAGCAGCTTGAGCGCCCTCGGGGAGCAGTTCTTC. It specifies CASSLSALGEQFF. The full variable domain, in which reference TRBV7-2 and TRBJ2-1 provide the parts outside the CDR3, is GAGVSQSPSNKVTEKGKDVELRCDPISGHTALYWYRQSLGQGLEFLIYFQGNSAPDKSGLPSDRFSAERTGGSVSTLTIQRTQQEDSAVYLCASSLSALGEQFFGPGTRLTVL.

V usage is TRBV5-5 and J usage is TRBJ2-7, with a weak D call TRBD1 (6 bases). From germline, CDR1 is SGHKS and CDR2 YYEKEE (reference sequence). This CDR3 has 14 residues. Trimming removed 4 bases at V and 1 base at J, with 12 bases between. CDR3 amino acids: CASSAIQGSYEQYF. As DNA, the CDR3 is TGTGCCAGCAGCGCCATACAGGGTTCCTACGAGCAGTACTTC.

CDR3 loop: CASSPLRRNTEAFF. CDR3 DNA sequence: TGCGCCAGCAGCCCCCTTCGGAGAAACACTGAAGCTTTCTTT. The V gene is TRBV5-1, the J gene TRBJ1-1; the D is unclear. The CDR3 sequence is 14 residues long. In germline, CDR1 is SGHRS, CDR2 YFSETQ. V lost 4 bases, J lost 2 bases, and 12 bases lay in between.

This sequence joins TRBV5-5 and TRBJ2-7; D may be TRBD2 (6 bases). The V end lost 1 base, the J end lost 6 bases, and 20 bases lay between the germline ends. CDR3 length: 16 amino acids. Germline-derived CDR1 and CDR2 are SGHKS and YYEKEE (reference sequence). CDR3 sequence (DNA): TGTGCCAGCAGCTTGAGTGCGGGGACCGAGCCTGGCGAGCAGTACTTC. This gives the protein CASSLSAGTEPGEQYF.

The V call is TRBV21-1, the J call TRBJ2-6; the table assigns TRBD2, which was not confirmed against the DNA. TRBV21-1 is recorded as a pseudogene. There are 18 residues in the CDR3. CDR3 residues: CASSKAVGKNSGANVLTF. CDR3 in DNA: TGTGCCAGCAGCAAAGCGGTCGGGAAGAACTCTGGGGCCAACGTCCTGACTTTC.

The V and J genes are TRBV4-3 and TRBJ1-5, with a weak D call TRBD1 (5 bases). Between the trimmed V and J ends, which lost 0 bases and 7 bases, there was a span of 10 bases. The length of the CDR3 is 14 residues. The germline V gene encodes CDR1 LGHNA and CDR2 YSLEER. DNA for the CDR3: TGCGCCAGCAGCCAAGATGCCCGGGGGCAGCCCCAGCATTTT. Protein product: CASSQDARGQPQHF.

In its sample, this clone was seen a few times. The J gene is TRBJ2-3, the V gene TRBV7-9, with 10 bases aligning to TRBD2. The CDR3 runs 15 residues. The trim removed 4 bases at V and 3 bases at J, leaving 4 bases unmatched. CDR1 and CDR2 from the germline V gene are SEHNR and FQNEAQ (reference sequence). CDR3 sequence (DNA): TGTGCCAGCAGCTCCCGAGCGGGGGGGACAGATACGCAGTATTTT. Its protein product is CASSSRAGGTDTQYF. The full variable domain, completed using reference TRBV7-9 and TRBJ2-3, is DTGVSQNPRHKITKRGQNVTFRCDPISEHNRLYWYRQTLGQGPEFLTYFQNEAQLEKSRLLSDRFSAERPKGSFSTLEIQRTEQGDSAMYLCASSSRAGGTDTQYFGPGTRLTVL.

Remarks on this clone: One end of the junction varies from germline; a read error may be responsible. This rearrangement joins TRBV18 to TRBJ1-3, with 7 nucleotides matching TRBD1. This CDR3 is 12 amino acids long. Germline CDR1 KGHSH, CDR2 LQKENI. As DNA, the CDR3 is TGTGCCAGCTCACCGGTTACAGGGGAAAAACATTTT. Its translation: CASSPVTGEKHF.

The rearrangement links TRBV7-9 to TRBJ2-5; maybe TRBD1 (6 bases). The CDR3 contains 15 residues. Trimming removed 0 bases from V and 5 bases from J, with 13 bases in between. CDR1 and CDR2 from the germline V gene are SEHNR and FQNEAQ (reference sequence). CDR3 protein: CASSLAQGSGETQYF. In DNA form, the CDR3 reads TGTGCCAGCAGCTTAGCGCAGGGGAGCGGTGAGACCCAGTACTTC. The full variable domain, with the rest looked up from reference TRBV7-9 and TRBJ2-5, is DTGVSQNPRHKITKRGQNVTFRCDPISEHNRLYWYRQTLGQGPEFLTYFQNEAQLEKSRLLSDRFSAERPKGSFSTLEIQRTEQGDSAMYLCASSLAQGSGETQYFGPGTRLLVL.

Concerning this clone: One end of the junction fails to match germline, which may point to a read error. The chain joins TRBV7-7 to TRBJ2-2, with 9 bases lining up with TRBD1. CDR1 and CDR2 from the germline V gene are SSHAT and FNYEAQ (reference sequence). This CDR3 comprises 15 residues. The CDR3 DNA reads TGTGCTAGCAGCTTGGGGACAGGGAATATCGGGGAGCTGTTTTTT. It encodes CASSLGTGNIGELFF.

J is TRBJ2-2 and V is TRBV5-4; perhaps TRBD2 as D (5 bases). Germline values: CDR1 SGHNT, CDR2 YYREEE (reference sequence). Trimming took off 7 bases at V and 1 base at J, with 11 bases between the two ends. CDR3 length: 14 residues. The CDR3 spells CASAGTWNTGELFF. The CDR3 bases are TGTGCCAGCGCGGGCACTTGGAACACCGGGGAGCTGTTTTTT.

This chain connects TRBV5-5 to TRBJ1-3; 7 positions match TRBD1. The germline V gene encodes CDR1 SGHKS and CDR2 YYEKEE (reference sequence). The trim removed 2 bases at V and 2 bases at J, leaving 10 bases unmatched. This CDR3 contains 17 residues. CDR3 sequence: CASSFRDSSFPGNTIYF. As DNA, the CDR3 is TGTGCCAGCAGCTTCCGGGACAGTTCGTTCCCTGGAAACACCATATATTTT.

The chain couples TRBV13 to TRBJ1-3; TRBD1 agrees at 7 bases. The CDR3 is 15 amino acids. Germline trimming cut 4 bases from V and 0 bases from J; bases unmatched to any gene: 3. Germline assignment: CDR1 PRHDT and CDR2 FYEKMQ (reference sequence). Here the CDR3 reads CASSYRGFSGNTIYF. DNA for the CDR3: TGTGCCAGCAGCTACAGGGGTTTCTCTGGAAACACCATATATTTT.

This clone was counted once. The V call is TRBV11-1, the J call TRBJ1-1, with D hard to call. From germline, CDR1 is SGHAT and CDR2 FQDESV (reference sequence). The V and J ends lost 5 bases and 2 bases respectively, with 15 bases between them. The CDR3 is 15 residues long. The DNA of the CDR3 is TGTGCCAGCAGCCAGATGGGCCGGGGAAACACTGAAGCTTTCTTT. Translating it yields CASSQMGRGNTEAFF.

This clone was detected only a few times. The V gene is TRBV6-1, the J gene TRBJ1-2; D may be TRBD1 (6 bases). The CDR3 totals 15 residues. Germline lookup yields CDR1 MNHNS and CDR2 SASEGT. V was clipped by 2 bases and J by 4 bases, with 14 bases between them. In nucleotides, the CDR3 is TGTGCCAGCAGTGAACCTTTTAGGACAGTCTATGGCTACACCTTC. Translation gives CASSEPFRTVYGYTF.

This chain joins TRBV7-2 and TRBJ1-5, with D perhaps matching TRBD1 (5 bases). Germline loops: CDR1 SGHTA, CDR2 FQGNSA. The V end was cut by 0 bases, the J end by 9 bases, with 15 bases between. This CDR3 has 15 amino acids. In DNA, the CDR3 is TGTGCCAGCAGCTTAGCGAGGGAGTCGGGGGGGCCCCAGCATTTT. It specifies CASSLARESGGPQHF.

The rearrangement uses TRBV29-1 and TRBJ2-3, with a tentative D call TRBD1 (5 bases). V was shortened by 0 bases and J by 4 bases, with 5 bases between the two germline ends. Per germline, CDR1 SQVTM and CDR2 ANQGSEA. The CDR3 is 12 amino acids. DNA of the CDR3: TGCAGCGTTGAAGAAGGGGCAGATACGCAGTATTTT. This sequence encodes CSVEEGADTQYF.

V is TRBV4-1 and J is TRBJ1-2; perhaps TRBD1 as D (6 bases). The ends were cut back, 0 bases at V and 7 bases at J, with 12 bases in the middle. From germline, CDR1 is MGHRA and CDR2 YSYEKL. This CDR3 has 14 residues. The CDR3 DNA reads TGCGCCAGCAGCCAAGAACAACAGGGACGTGGCTACACCTTC. Amino acids: CASSQEQQGRGYTF.

This clone was counted many times. The gene calls are TRBV27 and TRBJ1-1, with D possibly matching TRBD1 (6 bases). The CDR3 runs to 16 residues. V was clipped by 0 bases and J by 1 base, with 12 bases between them. Germline V lookup: CDR1 MNHEY, CDR2 SMNVEV (reference sequence). The CDR3: CASSLSVTGPNTEAFF. DNA of the CDR3: TGTGCCAGCAGTTTATCTGTCACAGGGCCGAACACTGAAGCTTTCTTT.

As regards this clone: At the DNA level, this CDR3 is encoded by other sequences in the same sample as well. The CDR3 region is CASSLQGNTEAFF. Written as DNA, the CDR3 is TGTGCCAGCAGCTTGCAGGGGAACACTGAAGCTTTCTTT. The chain is built from TRBV7-9 and TRBJ1-1; tentatively, D is TRBD1 (5 bases). Trimming took 3 bases from V and 1 from J, leaving 6 bases between them. CDR1 and CDR2 from the germline V gene are SEHNR and FQNEAQ (reference sequence). This CDR3 region has 13 residues.